A selection of T cell receptor beta chains follows, all from one sample in a study of blood T cells in healthy people across ages. TCRdb processed the 5' RACE reads anew with MiXCR; each CDR3 protein has one entry. The sample holds 900,000 to 950,000 distinct CDR3 sequences, about 28% seen once. The same data also contributed to another study, on T cells of mothers and their children.

The sequenced sample was blood. These receptors originate from a middle-aged woman in good health. CDR3s include the opening cysteine and the closing phenylalanine or tryptophan. A D gene is named only where the DNA matches it firmly. Clone size is stated in some rows and not others, as once, few, many or a class when expanded.

>TRBD1|TRBJ2-4|TRBV7-2|NA
CASSYHFAAGQGAGEQDF
TGTGCCAGCAGCTACCATTTTGCCGCGGGACAGGGGGCCGGGGAGCAGGACTTC
>NA|TRBJ1-6|TRBV12-3/TRBV12-4|few
CASSLDGSPLHF
TGTGCCAGCAGTTTAGACGGGTCACCCCTCCACTTT
>TRBD1|TRBJ2-7|TRBV6-5|many
CASSPTHGQRGQVTYEQYF
TGTGCCAGCAGTCCTACTCACGGGCAAAGGGGACAGGTGACCTACGAGCAGTACTTC
>NA|TRBJ2-5|TRBV12-3/TRBV12-4|many
CASSFGGSETQYF
TGTGCCAGCAGTTTCGGAGGGTCGGAGACCCAGTACTTC
>TRBD1|TRBJ2-1|TRBV4-3|few
CASSQDWPGTGASNEQFF
TGCGCCAGCAGCCAAGATTGGCCCGGGACAGGGGCTAGCAATGAGCAGTTCTTC
>TRBD2|TRBJ2-3|TRBV4-1|many
CASSPATSELRITQYF
TGCGCCAGCAGCCCGGCAACTAGCGAACTTCGAATTACGCAGTATTTT
>TRBD1|TRBJ2-7|TRBV19|few
CASSITGQGSYEQYF
TGTGCCAGTAGTATTACGGGACAGGGAAGCTACGAGCAGTACTTC
>TRBD1|TRBJ1-5|TRBV12-3/TRBV12-4|NA
CASSPQGEYSNQPQHF
TGTGCCAGCAGCCCCCAGGGGGAATATAGCAATCAGCCCCAGCATTTT
>TRBD1|TRBJ2-1|TRBV6-5|NA
CTSRQGDSYNEQFF
TGTACCAGCAGACAGGGGGACTCCTACAATGAGCAGTTCTTC
>NA|TRBJ1-5|TRBV28|NA
CASSFWGREGLISQPQHF
TGTGCCAGCAGTTTTTGGGGCCGGGAAGGGTTAATCAGTCAGCCCCAGCATTTT
>TRBD1|TRBJ1-1|TRBV6-6|NA
CASSFGQGAGNTEAFF
TGTGCCAGCAGTTTTGGACAGGGGGCCGGGAACACTGAAGCTTTCTTT
>NA|TRBJ1-4|TRBV4-2|few
CASSQGTELNEKLFF
TGTGCCAGCAGCCAGGGAACAGAGCTTAATGAAAAACTGTTTTTT
>TRBD1|TRBJ1-2|TRBV20-1|few
CSARDPAGQALSNYGYTF
TGCAGTGCTAGAGATCCGGCGGGACAGGCGCTTTCTAACTATGGCTACACCTTC
>NA|TRBJ2-3|TRBV5-1|NA
CASSFESTGTQYF
TGCGCCAGCAGCTTTGAGTCCACAGGTACGCAGTATTTT
>NA|TRBJ1-1|TRBV28|NA
CASSPAGGATTEAFF
TGTGCCAGCAGTCCCGCCGGGGGGGCGACCACTGAAGCTTTCTTT
>NA|TRBJ2-2|TRBV10-3|NA
CAISDWGRGVTGELFF
TGTGCCATCAGTGACTGGGGGCGAGGGGTGACCGGGGAGCTGTTTTTT
>NA|TRBJ2-7|TRBV6-5|NA
CASSYSPGQGSSYEQYF
TGTGCCAGCAGTTACTCCCCGGGGCAGGGGTCCTCCTACGAGCAGTACTTC